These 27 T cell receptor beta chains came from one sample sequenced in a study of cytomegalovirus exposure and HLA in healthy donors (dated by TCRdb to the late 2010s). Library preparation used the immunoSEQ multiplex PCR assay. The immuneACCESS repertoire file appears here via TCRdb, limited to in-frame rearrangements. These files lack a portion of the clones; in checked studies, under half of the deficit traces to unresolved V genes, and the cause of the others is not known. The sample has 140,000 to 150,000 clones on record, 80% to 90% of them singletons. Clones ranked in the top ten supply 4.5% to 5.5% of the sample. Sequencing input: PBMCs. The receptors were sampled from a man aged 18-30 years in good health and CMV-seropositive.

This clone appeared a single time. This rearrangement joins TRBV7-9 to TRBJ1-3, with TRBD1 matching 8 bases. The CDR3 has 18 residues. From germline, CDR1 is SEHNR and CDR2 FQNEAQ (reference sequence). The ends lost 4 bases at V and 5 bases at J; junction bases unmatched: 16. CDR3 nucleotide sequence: TGTGCCAGCAGCTACTCGGACAGGGCGGATCCCGTTAGAAACACCATATATTTT. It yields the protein CASSYSDRADPVRNTIYF.

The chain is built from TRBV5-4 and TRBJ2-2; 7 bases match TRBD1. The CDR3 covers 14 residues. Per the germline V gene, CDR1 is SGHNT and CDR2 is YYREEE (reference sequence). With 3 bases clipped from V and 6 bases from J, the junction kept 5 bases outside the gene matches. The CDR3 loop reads CASSSIGQAGELFF. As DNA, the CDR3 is TGTGCCAGCAGCTCGATTGGACAGGCCGGGGAGCTGTTTTTT.

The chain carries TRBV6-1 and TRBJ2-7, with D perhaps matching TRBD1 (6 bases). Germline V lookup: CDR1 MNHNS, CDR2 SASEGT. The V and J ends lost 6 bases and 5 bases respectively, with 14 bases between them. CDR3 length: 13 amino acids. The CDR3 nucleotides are TGTGCCAGCAGGCTCCAGGGGCGCGACGAGCAGTACTTC. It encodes CASRLQGRDEQYF.

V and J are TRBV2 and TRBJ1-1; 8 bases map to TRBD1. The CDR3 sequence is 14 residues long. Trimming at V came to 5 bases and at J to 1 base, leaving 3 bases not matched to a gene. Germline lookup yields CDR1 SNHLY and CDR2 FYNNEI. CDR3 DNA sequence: TGTGCCAGCAGTCAACAGGGGGGGAACACTGAAGCTTTCTTT. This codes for CASSQQGGNTEAFF.

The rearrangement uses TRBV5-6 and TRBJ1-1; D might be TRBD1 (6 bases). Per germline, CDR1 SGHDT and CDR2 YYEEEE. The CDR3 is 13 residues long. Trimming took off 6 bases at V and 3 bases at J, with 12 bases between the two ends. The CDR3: CASTRDTYTEAFF. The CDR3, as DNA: TGTGCCAGCACCCGGGACACCTACACTGAAGCTTTCTTT.

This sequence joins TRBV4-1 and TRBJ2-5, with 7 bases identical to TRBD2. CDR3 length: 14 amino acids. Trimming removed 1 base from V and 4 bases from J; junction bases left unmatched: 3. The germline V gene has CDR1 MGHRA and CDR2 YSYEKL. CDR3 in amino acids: CASSQVGTIETQYF. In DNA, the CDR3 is TGCGCCAGCAGCCAAGTCGGGACTATAGAGACCCAGTACTTC.

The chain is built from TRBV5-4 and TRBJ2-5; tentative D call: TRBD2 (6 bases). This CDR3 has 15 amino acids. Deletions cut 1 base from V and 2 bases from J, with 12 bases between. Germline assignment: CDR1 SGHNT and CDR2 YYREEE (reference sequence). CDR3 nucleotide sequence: TGTGCCAGCAGCTTGATGCGGGGAAATCAAGAGACCCAGTACTTC. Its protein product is CASSLMRGNQETQYF.

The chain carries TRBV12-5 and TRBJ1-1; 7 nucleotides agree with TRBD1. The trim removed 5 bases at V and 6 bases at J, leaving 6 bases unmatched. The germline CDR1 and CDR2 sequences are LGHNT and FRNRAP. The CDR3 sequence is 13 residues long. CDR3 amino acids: CASGIDRAAEAFF. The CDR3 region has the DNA TGTGCTAGTGGTATAGACAGGGCCGCTGAAGCTTTCTTT.

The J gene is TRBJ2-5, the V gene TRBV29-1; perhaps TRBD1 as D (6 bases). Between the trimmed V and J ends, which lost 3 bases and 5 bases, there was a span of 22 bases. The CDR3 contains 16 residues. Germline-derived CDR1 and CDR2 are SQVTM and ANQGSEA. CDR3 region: CSVEGGGQGGRETQYF. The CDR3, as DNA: TGCAGCGTTGAGGGTGGCGGGCAAGGGGGTCGGGAGACCCAGTACTTC.

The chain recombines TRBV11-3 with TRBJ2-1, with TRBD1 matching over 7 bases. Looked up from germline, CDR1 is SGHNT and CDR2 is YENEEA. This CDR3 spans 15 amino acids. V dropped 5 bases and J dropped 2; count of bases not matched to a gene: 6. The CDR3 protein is CASSGQAGTYNEQFF. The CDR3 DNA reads TGTGCCAGCAGCGGACAGGCTGGAACCTACAATGAGCAGTTCTTC.

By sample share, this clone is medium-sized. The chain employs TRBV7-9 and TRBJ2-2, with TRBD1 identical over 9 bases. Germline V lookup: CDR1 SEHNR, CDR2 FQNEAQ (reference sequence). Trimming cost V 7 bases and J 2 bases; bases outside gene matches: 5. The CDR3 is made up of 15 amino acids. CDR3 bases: TGTGCCAGCACCTCGGGACAGGGAAACACCGGGGAGCTGTTTTTT. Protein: CASTSGQGNTGELFF.

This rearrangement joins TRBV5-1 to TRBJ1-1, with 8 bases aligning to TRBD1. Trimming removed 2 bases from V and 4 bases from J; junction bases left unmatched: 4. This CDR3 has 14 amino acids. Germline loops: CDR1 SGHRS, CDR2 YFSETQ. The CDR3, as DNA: TGCGCCAGCAGCTTTACAGGGGGTAGCACTGAAGCTTTCTTT. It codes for CASSFTGGSTEAFF. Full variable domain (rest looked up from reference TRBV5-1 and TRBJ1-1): KAGVTQTPRYLIKTRGQQVTLSCSPISGHRSVSWYQQTPGQGLQFLFEYFSETQRNKGNFPGRFSGRQFSNSRSEMNVSTLELGDSALYLCASSFTGGSTEAFFGQGTRLTVV.

In nucleotides, the CDR3 is TGCGCCAGCAGCTTGGGAGGGGTCGGGACAGCCGCGGGGACCCAGTACTTC. Its protein is CASSLGGVGTAAGTQYF. The chain is built from TRBV5-1 and TRBJ2-5; 7 nucleotides agree with TRBD1. Germline V gene data show CDR1 as SGHRS and CDR2 as YFSETQ. The CDR3 contains 17 residues. The V and J ends lost 0 bases and 7 bases, in that order; junction bases with no gene match: 15.

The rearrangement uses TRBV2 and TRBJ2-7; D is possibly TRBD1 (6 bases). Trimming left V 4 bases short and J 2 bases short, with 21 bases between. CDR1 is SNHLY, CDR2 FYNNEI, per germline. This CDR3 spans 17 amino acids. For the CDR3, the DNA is TGTGCCAGCAGTGCCCAGCCGACTGAGACAGGCCCCTACGAGCAGTACTTC. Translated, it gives CASSAQPTETGPYEQYF.

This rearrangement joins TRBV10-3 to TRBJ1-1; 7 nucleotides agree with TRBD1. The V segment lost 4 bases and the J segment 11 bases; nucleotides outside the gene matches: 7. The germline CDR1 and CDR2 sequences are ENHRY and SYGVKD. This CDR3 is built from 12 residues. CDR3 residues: CAISGLDREAFF. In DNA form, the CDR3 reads TGTGCCATCAGTGGCCTAGACAGGGAGGCTTTCTTT.

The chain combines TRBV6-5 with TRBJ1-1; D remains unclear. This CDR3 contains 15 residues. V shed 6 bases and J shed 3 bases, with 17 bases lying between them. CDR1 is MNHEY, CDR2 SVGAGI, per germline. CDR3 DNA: TGTGCCAGCAGCCGGGGAGAGGGCTGGGACACTGAAGCTTTCTTT. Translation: CASSRGEGWDTEAFF.

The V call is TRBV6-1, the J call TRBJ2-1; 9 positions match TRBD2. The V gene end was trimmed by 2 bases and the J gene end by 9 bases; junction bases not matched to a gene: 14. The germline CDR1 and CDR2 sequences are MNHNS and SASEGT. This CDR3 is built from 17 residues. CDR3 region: CASSEILAGPPGTEQFF. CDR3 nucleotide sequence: TGTGCCAGCAGTGAAATACTAGCGGGCCCCCCCGGCACTGAGCAGTTCTTC.

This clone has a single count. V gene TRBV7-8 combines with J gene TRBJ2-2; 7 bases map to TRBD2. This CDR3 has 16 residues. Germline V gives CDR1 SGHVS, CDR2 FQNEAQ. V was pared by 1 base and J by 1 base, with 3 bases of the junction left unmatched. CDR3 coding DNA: TGTGCCAGCAGCTTAGGGGCGGGGGAGAACACCGGGGAGCTGTTTTTT. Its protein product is CASSLGAGENTGELFF.

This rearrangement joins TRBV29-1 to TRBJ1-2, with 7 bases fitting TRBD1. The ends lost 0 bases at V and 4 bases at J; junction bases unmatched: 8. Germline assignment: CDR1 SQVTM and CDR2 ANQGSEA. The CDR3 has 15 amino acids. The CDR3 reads CSVEDSGGTAYGYTF. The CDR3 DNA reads TGCAGCGTTGAAGATAGTGGTGGGACAGCCTATGGCTACACCTTC.

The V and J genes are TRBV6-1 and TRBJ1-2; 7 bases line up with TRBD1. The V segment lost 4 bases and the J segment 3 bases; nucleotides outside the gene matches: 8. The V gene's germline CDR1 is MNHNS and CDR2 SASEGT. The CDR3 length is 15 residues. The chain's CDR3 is CASSAKTGPHYGYTF. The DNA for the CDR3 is TGTGCCAGCAGTGCAAAGACAGGGCCGCACTATGGCTACACCTTC.

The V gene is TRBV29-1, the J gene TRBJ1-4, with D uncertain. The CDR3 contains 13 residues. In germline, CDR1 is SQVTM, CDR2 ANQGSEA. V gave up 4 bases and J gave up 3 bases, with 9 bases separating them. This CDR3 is CSVGGPPNEKLFF. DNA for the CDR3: TGCAGCGTTGGAGGTCCGCCTAATGAAAAACTGTTTTTT.

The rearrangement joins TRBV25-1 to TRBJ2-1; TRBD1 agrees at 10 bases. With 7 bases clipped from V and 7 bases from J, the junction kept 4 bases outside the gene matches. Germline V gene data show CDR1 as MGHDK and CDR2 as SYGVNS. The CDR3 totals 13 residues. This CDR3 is CASTGQGMNEQFF. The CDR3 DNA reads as TGTGCCAGCACGGGACAGGGGATGAATGAGCAGTTCTTC.

CDR3 sequence reads: CASSWTGGNGYTF. The CDR3 bases are TGTGCCAGCAGTTGGACGGGGGGAAATGGCTACACCTTC. The chain employs TRBV27 and TRBJ1-2; D might be TRBD1 (5 bases). CDR3 length: 13 amino acids. The V end was cut by 4 bases, the J end by 6 bases, with 12 bases between. Germline V CDR1 and CDR2: MNHEY, SMNVEV (reference sequence).

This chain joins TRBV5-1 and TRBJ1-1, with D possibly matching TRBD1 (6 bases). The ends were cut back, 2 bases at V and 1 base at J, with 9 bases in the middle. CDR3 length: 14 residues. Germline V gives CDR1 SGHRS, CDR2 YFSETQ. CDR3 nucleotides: TGCGCCAGCAGCTTCACAGGGTGGAACACTGAAGCTTTCTTT. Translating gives CASSFTGWNTEAFF.

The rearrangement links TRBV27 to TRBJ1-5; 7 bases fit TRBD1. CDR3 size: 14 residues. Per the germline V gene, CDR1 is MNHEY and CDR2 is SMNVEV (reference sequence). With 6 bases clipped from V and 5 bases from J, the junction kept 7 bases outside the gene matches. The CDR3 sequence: CASRPYQGDQPQHF. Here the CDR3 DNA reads TGTGCCAGCAGGCCCTACCAGGGGGATCAGCCCCAGCATTTT.

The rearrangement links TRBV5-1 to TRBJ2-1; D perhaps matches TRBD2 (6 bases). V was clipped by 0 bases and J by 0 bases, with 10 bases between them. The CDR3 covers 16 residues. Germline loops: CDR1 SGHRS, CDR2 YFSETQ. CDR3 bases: TGCGCCAGCAGCTTGGCGCTGGGGGGCTCCTACAATGAGCAGTTCTTC. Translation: CASSLALGGSYNEQFF. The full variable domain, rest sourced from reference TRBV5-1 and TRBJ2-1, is KAGVTQTPRYLIKTRGQQVTLSCSPISGHRSVSWYQQTPGQGLQFLFEYFSETQRNKGNFPGRFSGRQFSNSRSEMNVSTLELGDSALYLCASSLALGGSYNEQFFGPGTRLTVL.

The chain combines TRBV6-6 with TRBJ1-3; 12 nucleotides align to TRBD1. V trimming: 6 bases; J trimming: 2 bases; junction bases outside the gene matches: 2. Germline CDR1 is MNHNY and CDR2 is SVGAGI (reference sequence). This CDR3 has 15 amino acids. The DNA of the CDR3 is TGTGCCAGCAGCGGGGACAGGGGGCCTGGAAACACCATATATTTT. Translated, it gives CASSGDRGPGNTIYF.